This TCR beta chain originates from a study of vaccination and CD4 T cells after COVID-19. Study-level points and caveats: When vaccine-specific clones from convalescent patients were examined, 304 of 307 were spike mono-reactive.

Sequenced with the Oncomine TCR Beta short-read assay was DNA taken from cultured CD4+ T cells. Cultured CD4+ T cells yielded the extracted genomic DNA. TCRdb re-called the PCR reads with MiXCR, one entry per CDR3 protein. The data show about 30,000 distinct CDR3 sequences, 62% seen once. CDR1 is SGHVS, CDR2 FQNEAQ, per germline. The CDR3 contains 16 residues when both ends are counted. This sample's treatment: approximately nine-day PBMC culture with coronavirus spike peptide pools or control peptides (ViraFEST assay). Comments on this clonotype: The antigen remains undetermined. The DNA is omitted, as the CDR3 cannot be located on it reliably, and the CDR3 follows TCRdb's listing.

Sequenced here: CD4+ T cells from blood, cultured in vitro, sampled after SARS-CoV-2 vaccination. This chain connects TRBV7-8 to TRBJ2-2; TRBD1 is the table's D call and was not checked against the DNA. This sequence originates from a human donor who received a COVID-19 vaccine. The CDR3 is CASSRFGPGGTGELFF.